The following is a T cell receptor (beta chain) sequence with its context. No antigen is known for it. Base qualities are missing; no much larger clone stands one base away. This sample is part of a study of blood T cells in healthy people across ages (dated by TCRdb to the mid-2010s). A note on the overall study: In model experiments, template switching captured roughly one uniquely barcoded TCR beta cDNA molecule for every two T cells. To avoid experimental bias, donors of different ages were spread randomly across the sequencing lanes. To track age-related changes in TCR beta repertoire diversity, the study relied on deep sequencing normalized with unique cDNA molecular identifiers. The study analyzed two additional independent replicas of 1 million unique cDNA reads from the same blood draw for two donors, one aged 18 to 29 and one aged 80 or older. Four age groups were formed from the donors: young (average 16 years), middle-aged (less than 40), aged (approximately 60) and long-lived (more than 75).

Donors were 39 systemically healthy Caucasian individuals from Russia aged about 6 to 100 years. Approximately 9 milliliters of peripheral blood were collected from each donor into EDTA-treated Vacutainer tubes. Ficoll-Paque density-gradient centrifugation was used to isolate PBMCs, with at least 6.5 million obtained per sample. Trizol reagent was used to extract total RNA from the PBMCs, yielding at least 6 micrograms per sample. Naive CD45RAhigh/CD27high T cell percentages were measured by flow cytometry on a PBMC aliquot from every donor. Libraries were constructed by 5' RACE. Sequenced on an Illumina HiSeq 2500. A second PCR of roughly 6 to 11 cycles was run with a J-beta primer mix and a sample-barcoded 5' primer. A template-switch 5' adaptor carrying 12 random nucleotides introduced a unique molecular identifier onto each TCR beta cDNA molecule. Each sample yielded at least 3 million CDR3-containing paired-end reads. The Mint cDNA synthesis kit, primed by a TRBC-specific oligonucleotide, was used to synthesize first-strand cDNA from all RNA. After uracil-DNA glycosylase treatment, a first 18-cycle PCR used universal primers M1SS and BC2_uni_R on all cDNA. As for the authors' bioinformatics: For normalization, 1 million high-quality reads, each with a distinct molecular identifier, were randomly selected from each sample. Instead of being binned into consensus sequences, reads with shared molecular identifiers were discarded. MiTCR, set to a Q25 quality threshold and the strictest error-elimination algorithm, was used for CDR3 identification, clonotype clustering and error correction. Lower-bound total TCR beta diversity was estimated with a nonparametric unseen species model using Euler transformation. TCRdb reprocessing: public reads trimmed at Q25 with fastp, clones called with MiXCR, in-frame beta chains kept. Each record represents a unique CDR3 protein, reported with the most common genes and DNA among its rows. TCRdb's processing, not the authors', yielded these V and J calls. Across this sample there are about 680,000 distinct CDR3 sequences, with approximately 50% seen only once. Of the sample, 30% to 40% is held by the ten largest clones.

Results and caveats for the whole study, not just this receptor: The percentage of naive T cells measured by flow cytometry correlated strongly with observed TCR beta diversity. As age increased, observed TCR beta diversity per million T cells dropped in a roughly linear way, and a significant reduction was already evident by age about 36. Because donor CMV infection status was unknown, age-related changes in expanded clonotypes were potentially confounded. Estimates of total diversity based on one million sequenced T cells were regarded as lower bounds and as underestimates. Because profiling used bulk unsorted PBMCs, naive and antigen-experienced compartments could not be compared conclusively. Compared with the aged group, the long-lived group had more naive CD4+ T cells, fewer expanded clones and increased TCR diversity, suggesting age selection.

Measured from the cysteine to the phenylalanine, the CDR3 is 15 residues long. Only the CDR3 part of the read is kept: 45 bases, read in frame from the first base. From a lookup of the germline V gene, CDR1 and CDR2 are MDHEN and SYDVKM. V and J are truncated by 4 bases and 5 bases respectively, leaving an intervening sequence of 15 bases. Input material: blood. The TCR comes from a woman aged 60-70 years in good health. The chain couples TRBV28 to TRBJ1-5; the D gene is perhaps TRBD1, from 5 matching bases. The DNA is as follows: TGTGCCAGCAGTTACCCCAGCGGGGGGGATCAGCCCCAGCATTTT. This sequence encodes CASSYPSGGDQPQHF.